The next 17 T cell receptor beta chains were all read from a single sample in a study of early T cells in non-severe SARS-CoV-2 infection. In TCRdb, the 5' RACE reads were re-called with MiXCR into one record per CDR3 protein. The sample yields about 29,000 distinct CDR3 sequences, about 5.5% seen once. Sequencing was performed on whole blood. These receptors were collected from an adult who was a healthcare worker with PCR-confirmed SARS-CoV-2 infection or an uninfected control (not recorded which).

The chain combines TRBV29-1 with TRBJ2-3; no reliable D call. This CDR3 is built from 12 residues. The ends were cut back, 6 bases at V and 7 bases at J, with 14 bases in the middle. CDR1 and CDR2 (germline): SQVTM, ANQGSEA. The CDR3 region is CSVELTPNTQYF. CDR3 in DNA: TGCAGCGTGGAGCTGACACCGAATACGCAGTATTTT.

This chain connects TRBV6-6 to TRBJ2-5; TRBD1 matches at 8 bases. V dropped 1 base and J dropped 6; count of bases not matched to a gene: 10. Per the germline V gene, CDR1 is MNHNY and CDR2 is SVGAGI (reference sequence). There are 16 residues in the CDR3. The CDR3 DNA is TGTGCCAGCAGTTACTACCAATCCAGACAGGGGAAGACCCAGTACTTC. This gives the protein CASSYYQSRQGKTQYF.

This clonotype occurred many times. The chain uses TRBV29-1 and TRBJ1-1, with a weak D call TRBD1 (5 bases). The CDR3 is 14 amino acids. Trimming took off 4 bases at V and 1 base at J, with 13 bases between the two ends. Germline V gives CDR1 SQVTM, CDR2 ANQGSEA. CDR3 amino acids: CSVASRGENTEAFF. CDR3 sequence (DNA): TGCAGCGTTGCTTCTAGGGGAGAGAACACTGAAGCTTTCTTT. Full variable domain (outside the CDR3, taken from reference TRBV29-1 and TRBJ1-1): SAVISQKPSRDICQRGTSLTIQCQVDSQVTMMFWYRQQPGQSLTLIATANQGSEATYESGFVIDKFPISRPNLTFSTLTVSNMSPEDSSIYLCSVASRGENTEAFFGQGTRLTVV.

This clonotype has a count of ten or more. The chain has TRBV20-1 and TRBJ2-3; 8 nucleotides agree with TRBD1. CDR1 DFQATT and CDR2 SNEGSKA come from the germline V gene (reference sequence). V lost 4 bases, J lost 1 base, and 7 bases stayed unmatched. The CDR3 is 15 amino acids. DNA for the CDR3: TGCAGTGCTACCCCCGGGACAGGAGGCACAGATACGCAGTATTTT. It is translated as CSATPGTGGTDTQYF.

This clonotype was observed a handful of times. The chain joins TRBV7-9 to TRBJ2-3; D not resolved. CDR3 length: 13 residues. The germline V gene has CDR1 SEHNR and CDR2 FQNEAQ (reference sequence). Trimming took 5 bases from V and 5 from J, leaving 11 bases between them. CDR3: CASSGWSVDTQYF. CDR3 sequence (DNA): TGTGCCAGCAGCGGATGGAGTGTAGATACGCAGTATTTT.

This clonotype was found many times. The rearrangement links TRBV28 to TRBJ2-5; possibly TRBD1 for D (5 bases). This CDR3 is built from 12 residues. Trimming took off 5 bases at V and 7 bases at J, with 11 bases between the two ends. The germline V gene encodes CDR1 MDHEN and CDR2 SYDVKM. CDR3 loop: CASSIQARTQYF. CDR3 coding DNA: TGTGCCAGCAGTATACAGGCTAGGACCCAGTACTTC.

This clonotype was counted only a few times. The rearrangement uses TRBV12-3 or TRBV12-4 and TRBJ1-5; 9 bases match TRBD1. The CDR3 contains 17 residues. The trim removed 7 bases at V and 5 bases at J, leaving 15 bases unmatched. The CDR3 coding sequence is TGTGCCAGCACCCTCGGAACTACAGGGGGCTTCCATCAGCCCCAGCATTTT. As protein: CASTLGTTGGFHQPQHF.

This sequence joins TRBV6-6 and TRBJ2-3; TRBD2 aligns across 10 bases. In germline, CDR1 is MNHNY, CDR2 SVGAGI (reference sequence). With 2 bases clipped from V and 4 bases from J, the junction kept 9 bases outside the gene matches. This CDR3 region has 17 residues. CDR3 region: CASSYRPSGSGADTQYF. The CDR3 nucleotides are TGTGCCAGCAGTTACCGACCTAGCGGGAGTGGTGCAGATACGCAGTATTTT.

This clonotype was recorded at least ten times. V gene TRBV9 combines with J gene TRBJ2-7; 7 nucleotides agree with TRBD2. Germline-derived CDR1 and CDR2 are SGDLS and YYNGEE. The CDR3 length is 16 residues. Trimming cost V 3 bases and J 0 bases; bases outside gene matches: 9. In DNA, the CDR3 is TGTGCCAGCAGCGGAAGTAGCGGGCCAAGCTCCTACGAGCAGTACTTC. This translates into CASSGSSGPSSYEQYF.

This clonotype was counted at least ten times. The rearrangement links TRBV20-1 to TRBJ1-1; 10 bases fit TRBD1. This CDR3 contains 13 residues. With V trimmed by 2 bases and J by 7 bases, 4 bases remained unmatched. The germline V gene has CDR1 DFQATT and CDR2 SNEGSKA (reference sequence). The CDR3 loop reads CSARQTGGGEAFF. The CDR3 coding sequence is TGCAGTGCTAGACAGACAGGGGGCGGTGAAGCTTTCTTT.

This clonotype has at least ten counts. The chain is built from TRBV28 and TRBJ1-2; possible D gene TRBD1, 5 bases. V lost 7 bases, J lost 2 bases, and 14 bases lay in between. The CDR3 sequence is 14 residues long. Germline assignment: CDR1 MDHEN and CDR2 SYDVKM. The CDR3 is CASKGQGSNYGYTF. The CDR3 DNA follows: TGTGCCAGCAAGGGGCAGGGCTCCAACTATGGCTACACCTTC.

This clonotype has ten or more counts. This sequence joins TRBV6-6 and TRBJ2-3; D possibly corresponds to TRBD2 (6 bases). Between the trimmed V and J ends, which lost 0 bases and 3 bases, there was a span of 10 bases. Germline V gives CDR1 MNHNY, CDR2 SVGAGI (reference sequence). The CDR3 loop spans 15 amino acids. CDR3 amino acids: CASSYSAGWTDTQYF. The CDR3 DNA sequence: TGTGCCAGCAGTTACTCGGCGGGATGGACAGATACGCAGTATTTT.

The chain recombines TRBV2 with TRBJ1-4; no firm D call. Germline lookup yields CDR1 SNHLY and CDR2 FYNNEI. V lost 1 base to trimming and J lost 14 bases, with 14 bases between them. The CDR3 is 13 amino acids. CDR3 region: CASSEVSLSWLFF. The CDR3 DNA reads as TGTGCCAGCAGTGAAGTTTCGCTGTCGTGGCTGTTTTTT.

In its sample, this clonotype was seen many times. The chain recombines TRBV20-1 with TRBJ1-5, with 8 bases fitting TRBD1. From germline, CDR1 is DFQATT and CDR2 SNEGSKA (reference sequence). The J segment lost 0 bases and the V segment lost 3 bases, leaving 4 bases of the junction unmatched. The CDR3 consists of 15 residues. The CDR3 DNA reads TGCAGTGCTAGGCAGGGGGCTGGTAGCAATCAGCCCCAGCATTTT. Protein: CSARQGAGSNQPQHF.

The sample holds a few counts of this clonotype. This chain uses TRBV3-1 with TRBJ2-6; the D is unclear. The CDR3 runs 13 residues. CDR1 is LGHDT, CDR2 YNNKEL, per germline (reference sequence). Between the trimmed V and J ends, which lost 2 bases and 3 bases, there was a span of 2 bases. This CDR3 reads CASSQRGANVLTF. As DNA, the CDR3 is TGTGCCAGCAGCCAACGTGGGGCCAACGTCCTGACTTTC.

Many counts were recorded for this clonotype. The rearrangement links TRBV11-3 to TRBJ1-1; D gene uncertain. Between the trimmed V and J ends, which lost 1 base and 4 bases, there was a span of 7 bases. The CDR3 is 13 amino acids. The germline CDR1 and CDR2 sequences are SGHNT and YENEEA. The CDR3 sequence is CASSLVVATEAFF. The CDR3 DNA sequence: TGTGCCAGCAGCTTAGTGGTTGCCACTGAAGCTTTCTTT.

This clonotype was observed a few times. The chain carries TRBV10-3 and TRBJ1-1; TRBD1 is a possible D gene (6 bases). CDR1 and CDR2 (germline): ENHRY, SYGVKD. Trimming shortened V by 5 bases and J by 3 bases, and 13 bases separated the two germline ends. This CDR3 contains 14 residues. The CDR3 DNA is TGTGCCATCAGTAACCAGGGGTTTGACACTGAAGCTTTCTTT. Encoded protein: CAISNQGFDTEAFF.